A selection of T cell receptor beta chains follows, all from one sample in a study of blood T cell repertoires in COVID-19. TCRdb keeps only in-frame clones here, not all; method: immunoSEQ multiplex PCR. The table has 330,000 or so clones, 80% to 90% seen once. Sequencing was performed on PBMCs or T cells enriched from blood (not recorded which). These TCRs come from a man aged 25 to 45 who had recovered from COVID-19. The CDR3 runs from the conserved cysteine through the conserved F or W. A D gene is named only where the DNA matches it firmly. Not every row has a clone size; where given, it reads once, few, many or a size class.

J gene	clone size	V gene	D gene	CDR3 DNA	CDR3 protein
TRBJ1-6	.	TRBV18	.	TGTGCCAGCTCACTTTCAACGGTAGAACTTTCACCCCTCCACTTT	CASSLSTVELSPLHF
TRBJ1-6	.	TRBV18	.	TGTGCCAGCTCACCAACAGGTTTTACAAATTCACCCCTCCACTTT	CASSPTGFTNSPLHF
TRBJ1-3	.	TRBV5-1	.	TGCGCCAGCAGCATGGACAGACGCTCTGGAAACACCATATATTTT	CASSMDRRSGNTIYF
TRBJ2-6	.	TRBV28	TRBD1	TGTGCCAGCAGTTCGATGCGATGGACAGGGGCCGACTCTGGGGCCAACGTCCTGACTTTC	CASSSMRWTGADSGANVLTF
TRBJ1-2	.	TRBV7-2	.	TGTGCCAGCAGCTTAGATGCCAAGGGGAGGGGTGGCTACACCTTC	CASSLDAKGRGGYTF
TRBJ2-3	.	TRBV7-6	TRBD2	TGTGCCAGCAGCCCAAACGGGGGGGCCCCAGATACGCAGTATTTT	CASSPNGGAPDTQYF
TRBJ1-1	.	TRBV4-2	.	TGTGCCAGCAGCCTTCCCATGGCAGGCAACGCGCCTTTCTTT	CASSLPMAGNAPFF
TRBJ1-2	.	TRBV11-2	.	TGTGCCAGCAGCTTATCTTATGACTATGGCTACACCTTC	CASSLSYDYGYTF
TRBJ2-4	.	TRBV19	.	TGTGCCAGTGAAATGACAGGACGGGCCAAAAACATTCAGTACTTC	CASEMTGRAKNIQYF
TRBJ1-4	.	TRBV9	.	TGTGCCAGCAGCGTAGGAGGGGGAAGCGGCGAAAAACTGTTTTTT	CASSVGGGSGEKLFF
TRBJ2-1	.	TRBV5-4	TRBD1	TGTGCCAGCAGCCAGGACAGGGGAACCTACAATGAGCAGTTCTTC	CASSQDRGTYNEQFF
TRBJ2-7	.	TRBV28	.	TGTGCCAGCAGTATCCCAGGTTACGAGCAGTACTTC	CASSIPGYEQYF
TRBJ2-1	.	TRBV7-7	TRBD2	TGTGCCAGCAGCTTATTGGCGGGGGGGCTAGTCAATGAGCAGTTCTTC	CASSLLAGGLVNEQFF
TRBJ1-1	.	TRBV4-2	.	TGTGCCAGCAGCCAAGAGACAGAAATGAACACTGAAGCTTTCTTT	CASSQETEMNTEAFF
TRBJ2-5	.	TRBV9	TRBD1	TGTGCCAGCAGGGCCCCCGGGCAGGGGGAAGAGACCCAGTACTTC	CASRAPGQGEETQYF
TRBJ2-2	.	TRBV7-3	.	TGTGCCAGCAGCTTCGAGGGGCAGGGGACCACCGGGGAGCTGTTTTTT	CASSFEGQGTTGELFF
TRBJ2-7	.	TRBV30	.	TGTGCCTGGAGTGGAGGGCTCTCCTACGAGCAGTACTTC	CAWSGGLSYEQYF
TRBJ2-3	.	TRBV5-1	TRBD1	TGCGCCAGCAGCTTGGTAGGACAGGGGGTAGATACGCAGTATTTT	CASSLVGQGVDTQYF
TRBJ1-1	.	TRBV5-1	TRBD1	TGCGCCAGCAAAACAGGGGCCGCTGAAGCTTTCTTT	CASKTGAAEAFF
TRBJ1-5	.	TRBV5-1	TRBD1	TGCGCCAGCAGCATGGGGACAGGGGGCAATCAGCCCCAGCATTTT	CASSMGTGGNQPQHF
TRBJ2-1	.	TRBV19	TRBD2	TGTGCCAGTAGTTCCCGACTAGCGGGGGGGTCCTACAATGAGCAGTTCTTC	CASSSRLAGGSYNEQFF
TRBJ1-6	once	TRBV9	.	TGTGCCAGCAGCGAAGAGGTGGGGCGCCATTCACCCCTCCACTTT	CASSEEVGRHSPLHF
TRBJ2-7	.	TRBV18	TRBD1	TGTGCCAGCTCACTCCTGACAGGGAGCTCCTACGAGCAGTACTTC	CASSLLTGSSYEQYF
TRBJ2-5	.	TRBV2	.	TGTGCCAGCAGTACAGGTTTCCAAGAGACCCAGTACTTC	CASSTGFQETQYF
TRBJ1-2	.	TRBV5-1	.	TGCGCCAGCAGCAGTTCAGGGCCTTACTATGGCTACACCTTC	CASSSSGPYYGYTF
TRBJ1-4	.	TRBV27	.	TGTGCCAGCACCACCACAGGATCTTTTGAAAAACTGTTTTTT	CASTTTGSFEKLFF
TRBJ2-7	.	TRBV6-5	.	TGTGCCAGCAGTTTTAGGGGTCCATACGAGCAGTACTTC	CASSFRGPYEQYF
TRBJ1-6	.	TRBV27	.	TGTGCCAGCAGTTTCGGGGGCTCCTATAATTCACCCCTCCACTTT	CASSFGGSYNSPLHF
TRBJ1-6	.	TRBV20-1	TRBD1	TGCAGTGCTAGTTCGCTAGGGACAGGGGAATCACCCCTCCACTTT	CSASSLGTGESPLHF
TRBJ2-7	.	TRBV28	.	TGTGCCAGCAGTTACAGGGCGGATGAGAAGTACTTC	CASSYRADEKYF
TRBJ1-3	.	TRBV30	.	TGTGCCTGCCTCCCTGCAGGACTCTCTGGAAACACCATATATTTT	CACLPAGLSGNTIYF
TRBJ2-2	.	TRBV30	TRBD1	TGTGCCTGGAGGGCCAGGGGGCGCCCCGGGGAGCTGTTTTTT	CAWRARGRPGELFF
TRBJ2-3	.	TRBV11-2	TRBD2	TGTGCCAGCGCCCCGGGAGGTGGCTCAGATACGCAGTATTTT	CASAPGGGSDTQYF
TRBJ2-1	few	TRBV19	TRBD1	TGTGCCAGTAGTATAGATCAGGGGGCGCTTAATGAGCAGTTCTTC	CASSIDQGALNEQFF
TRBJ2-7	.	TRBV23-1	.	TGCGCCAGCAGTCTCCCCGGACCCGGGAGAGGCGAGCAGTACTTC	CASSLPGPGRGEQYF
TRBJ2-7	.	TRBV19	TRBD1	TGTGCCAGTAGTGACATTCCGGGACAGGGCTACGAGCAGTACTTC	CASSDIPGQGYEQYF
TRBJ1-3	once	TRBV4-1	.	TGCGCCAGCAGCCAAGCTGAGGGCTTGTGGGGAAACACCATATATTTT	CASSQAEGLWGNTIYF
TRBJ2-1	few	TRBV5-6	TRBD2	TGTGCCAGCAGCGGACTGACTAGCGGGGGATACAATGAGCAGTTCTTC	CASSGLTSGGYNEQFF
TRBJ1-2	.	TRBV11-2	.	TGTGCCAGCAGCTTATCGAGGATTGGCTACACCTTC	CASSLSRIGYTF
TRBJ2-1	.	TRBV18	.	TGTGCCAGCTCACCGGCAGGGATCCCTTACAATGAGCAGTTCTTC	CASSPAGIPYNEQFF
TRBJ1-2	.	TRBV2	TRBD1	TGTGCCAGCAGGCCACCGGGACAGGTCTATGGCTACACCTTC	CASRPPGQVYGYTF
TRBJ1-5	.	TRBV5-4	.	TGTGCCAGCAGTTATGACAGGCGTCAGCCCCAGCATTTT	CASSYDRRQPQHF
TRBJ2-1	.	TRBV6-5	.	TGTGCCAGCAGTTACCCCGGGGGGCGGAATGAGCAGTTCTTC	CASSYPGGRNEQFF
TRBJ2-7	.	TRBV5-5	.	TGTGCCAGCAGCTTGACTAGAAGCTCCTACGAGCAGTACTTC	CASSLTRSSYEQYF
TRBJ1-6	.	TRBV6-5	.	TGTGCCAGCGTCGCAGCGAAAAATTCACCCCTCCACTTT	CASVAAKNSPLHF
TRBJ1-2	.	TRBV18	TRBD1	TGTGCCAGCTCACCAGGGACAGGGGGCTTTAACTATGGCTACACCTTC	CASSPGTGGFNYGYTF
TRBJ2-5	.	TRBV6-1	TRBD2	TGTGCCAGCAGTGAACTAGCGGGGGGGCCACGAGAGACCCAGTACTTC	CASSELAGGPRETQYF
TRBJ1-2	.	TRBV5-4	TRBD1	TGTGCCAGCAGCTCGGCGGAACAGGGGATCCATGGCTACACCTTC	CASSSAEQGIHGYTF
TRBJ2-7	.	TRBV10-3	TRBD1	TGTGCCATCTGGACAGGGTTTGAGGAGCAGTACTTC	CAIWTGFEEQYF
TRBJ1-6	once	TRBV4-1	.	TGCGCCAGCAGCCAACGGGGTTCCGGGAATTCACCCCTCCACTTT	CASSQRGSGNSPLHF
TRBJ2-3	.	TRBV28	TRBD1	TGTGCCAGCAGTTTAAGGGGAGACAGGGCCTCAGATACGCAGTATTTT	CASSLRGDRASDTQYF
TRBJ2-1	.	TRBV27	.	TGTGCCAGCAGTTTACTCCGTGGACAGAACTACAATGAGCAGTTCTTC	CASSLLRGQNYNEQFF
TRBJ2-7	.	TRBV5-1	TRBD2	TGCGCCAGCAGCTTGACTAGCGGTACCGAGCAGTACTTC	CASSLTSGTEQYF
TRBJ2-6	.	TRBV11-1	TRBD1	TGTGCCAGCAGCTTACAGGGGGTTGGGGCCAACGTCCTGACTTTC	CASSLQGVGANVLTF
TRBJ1-6	.	TRBV30	TRBD1	TGTGCCTGGGGTGACAGGACAGGGCATACACCCCTCCACTTT	CAWGDRTGHTPLHF
TRBJ1-2	once	TRBV5-6	TRBD1	TGTGCCAGCAGCTCACAGGGGGATTATGGCTACACCTTC	CASSSQGDYGYTF
TRBJ2-3	.	TRBV5-6	.	TGTGCCAGCAGCTTCCTGGACGGGGGGCGAACAGATACGCAGTATTTT	CASSFLDGGRTDTQYF